The next 27 T cell receptor beta chains were all read from a single sample in a study of OX40 agonist ivuxolimab in advanced cancers. Clones were read by immunoSEQ multiplex PCR, and TCRdb kept only the in-frame ones, dropping some. This table has roughly 70,000 clones, over 80% appearing once. Source: CD4+ or CD8+ T cells sorted from blood, taken in a trial of the OX40 agonist ivuxolimab. The receptors here all came from an adult with an advanced solid tumor such as melanoma, head and neck, liver or kidney cancer.

The V gene is TRBV5-8, the J gene TRBJ1-1; 7 nucleotides line up with TRBD1. Trimming cost V 2 bases and J 0 bases; bases outside gene matches: 7. Germline lookup yields CDR1 SGHTS and CDR2 YDEGEE. The CDR3 extends over 16 amino acids. This CDR3 is CASSLMTGFMNTEAFF. The CDR3 nucleotides read TGTGCCAGCAGCTTAATGACAGGGTTCATGAACACTGAAGCTTTCTTT.

V gene TRBV27 combines with J gene TRBJ2-3; D is unresolved. Germline CDR1 and CDR2: MNHEY and SMNVEV (reference sequence). The CDR3 runs 14 residues. V was clipped by 0 bases and J by 5 bases, with 9 bases between them. For the CDR3, the DNA is TGTGCCAGCAGTTTATCCGGGTTGGGAGATACGCAGTATTTT. It translates to CASSLSGLGDTQYF.

DNA of the CDR3: TGTGCCAGCAGTGTACTAGCGACCTCCTACGAGCAGTACTTC. Its translation: CASSVLATSYEQYF. This chain links TRBV2 with TRBJ2-7, with 7 bases aligning to TRBD2. The CDR3 totals 14 residues. V gave up 4 bases and J gave up 0 bases; unmatched junction bases: 3. Germline lookup yields CDR1 SNHLY and CDR2 FYNNEI.

This chain joins TRBV30 and TRBJ2-6; D gene uncertain. This CDR3 comprises 17 residues. The V and J ends lost 0 bases and 0 bases respectively, with 12 bases between them. Germline loops: CDR1 GTSNPN, CDR2 SVGIG (reference sequence). As DNA, the CDR3 is TGTGCCTGGAGTGTCGTGGGCGGTAGCTCTGGGGCCAACGTCCTGACTTTC. It encodes CAWSVVGGSSGANVLTF.

The chain links TRBV6-5 to TRBJ2-3; D could derive from TRBD1 or TRBD2 (5 bases each). Between the trimmed V and J ends, which lost 1 base and 5 bases, there was a span of 13 bases. There are 15 residues in the CDR3. Germline V gene data show CDR1 as MNHEY and CDR2 as SVGAGI. The CDR3 sequence: CASSYFDVRGDTQYF. The DNA for the CDR3 is TGTGCCAGCAGTTACTTCGATGTGAGGGGAGATACGCAGTATTTT.

The chain links TRBV19 to TRBJ2-3, with 7 bases identical to TRBD1. The junction had 5 bases not matched to a gene; V was cut back by 5 bases and J by 0 bases. Germline V gene lookup returns CDR1 LNHDA and CDR2 SQIVND (reference sequence). The CDR3 consists of 15 residues. CDR3 sequence: CASSPWDRSTDTQYF. In DNA, the CDR3 is TGTGCCAGTAGTCCTTGGGACAGAAGCACAGATACGCAGTATTTT.

The rearrangement joins TRBV19 to TRBJ2-3; D uncertain. Trimming took 3 bases from V and 8 from J, leaving 9 bases between them. The V gene's germline CDR1 is LNHDA and CDR2 SQIVND (reference sequence). This CDR3 spans 12 amino acids. The CDR3 here is CASSIFGGTQYF. The CDR3 DNA is TGTGCCAGTAGTATCTTCGGCGGTACGCAGTATTTT. Supplemented by reference TRBV19 and TRBJ2-3, the full variable domain reads DGGITQSPKYLFRKEGQNVTLSCEQNLNHDAMYWYRQDPGQGLRLIYYSQIVNDFQKGDIAEGYSVSREKKESFPLTVTSAQKNPTAFYLCASSIFGGTQYFGPGTRLTVL.

This clone occurred once. CDR3 amino acids: CASNLQGADYEQYF. CDR3 in DNA: TGTGCCAGCAATCTACAGGGGGCGGACTACGAGCAGTACTTC. The gene calls are TRBV6-6 and TRBJ2-7; 9 nucleotides align to TRBD1. Trimming removed 7 bases from V and 3 bases from J; junction bases left unmatched: 7. CDR1 is MNHNY, CDR2 SVGAGI, per germline (reference sequence). The CDR3 loop spans 14 amino acids.

Of note for this clone: At the DNA level, this CDR3 is encoded by other sequences in the same sample as well. The genes are TRBV2 and TRBJ1-5, with D maybe TRBD1 (5 bases). CDR3 length equals 16 residues. Germline V gives CDR1 SNHLY, CDR2 FYNNEI. V was trimmed by 6 bases and J by 1 base, leaving 16 bases between them. CDR3 DNA sequence: TGTGCCAGCAGACCCGGTGGCGGGGCGAGCAATCAGCCCCAGCATTTT. This codes for CASRPGGGASNQPQHF.

The chain uses TRBV7-2 and TRBJ2-7; D not certain. Trimming cost V 1 base and J 3 bases, with 7 bases left between them. The CDR3 totals 13 residues. The germline CDR1 and CDR2 sequences are SGHTA and FQGNSA. CDR3 in DNA: TGTGCCAGCAGCTTAGTATCAGGCTACGAGCAGTACTTC. Its protein product is CASSLVSGYEQYF.

The rearrangement uses TRBV9 and TRBJ2-7, with unresolved D. The CDR3 totals 13 residues. V gave up 0 bases and J gave up 1 base, with 5 bases separating them. The germline V gene encodes CDR1 SGDLS and CDR2 YYNGEE. This CDR3 is CASSVGWSYEQYF. The CDR3 nucleotides read TGTGCCAGCAGCGTAGGGTGGTCCTACGAGCAGTACTTC.

CDR3 DNA sequence: TGTGCCAGCAGCCTAAACACTGAAGCTTTCTTT. Its protein is CASSLNTEAFF. V gene TRBV2 combines with J gene TRBJ1-1; no clear D. The CDR3 loop spans 11 amino acids. Deletions cut 6 bases from V and 2 bases from J, with 4 bases between. Germline V gene data show CDR1 as SNHLY and CDR2 as FYNNEI.

V is TRBV5-1 and J is TRBJ1-1; D gene ambiguous. The ends were cut back, 0 bases at V and 3 bases at J, with 9 bases in the middle. Germline V lookup: CDR1 SGHRS, CDR2 YFSETQ. The CDR3 runs 14 residues. The CDR3 nucleotides are TGCGCCAGCAGCTTGGTAGAGGGCGACACTGAAGCTTTCTTT. It encodes CASSLVEGDTEAFF.

The chain couples TRBV13 to TRBJ2-1; 10 bases are shared with TRBD2. Germline V gene sequence: CDR1 PRHDT, CDR2 FYEKMQ (reference sequence). V gave up 1 base and J gave up 6 bases; unmatched junction bases: 9. The CDR3 has 17 residues. CDR3 amino acids: CASSLVGLAGVANEQFF. Written as DNA, the CDR3 is TGTGCCAGCAGCTTAGTAGGGCTAGCGGGAGTAGCCAATGAGCAGTTCTTC.

The rearrangement uses TRBV6-6 and TRBJ2-4; 7 positions match TRBD2. Germline lookup yields CDR1 MNHNY and CDR2 SVGAGI (reference sequence). There are 16 residues in the CDR3. J lost 1 base, V lost 7 bases, and 10 bases had no gene match. Here the CDR3 DNA reads TGTGCCAGCATGGGGGAGGGCCTCAGGGCCAAAAACATTCAGTACTTC. Protein product: CASMGEGLRAKNIQYF.

The chain employs TRBV5-4 and TRBJ2-2, with D perhaps matching TRBD1 (5 bases). This CDR3 is 16 amino acids long. Trimming removed 4 bases at V and 0 bases at J, with 13 bases between. The V gene's germline CDR1 is SGHNT and CDR2 YYREEE (reference sequence). The CDR3 sequence is CASSAFGAANTGELFF. The CDR3, as DNA: TGTGCCAGCAGCGCATTTGGGGCTGCGAACACCGGGGAGCTGTTTTTT.

The chain recombines TRBV29-1 with TRBJ1-2, with a possible D match to TRBD1 (6 bases). This CDR3 spans 14 amino acids. CDR1 and CDR2 from the germline V gene are SQVTM and ANQGSEA. V was cut by 4 bases and J by 5 bases, with 17 bases left in between. The CDR3, as DNA: TGCAGCGTTGCGGGGCAGGGGTCGGGGTATGGCTACACCTTC. The encoded protein is CSVAGQGSGYGYTF.

The rearrangement joins TRBV6-6 to TRBJ1-3; unclear D gene. The germline V and J ends were trimmed by 6 bases and 4 bases, with 16 bases remaining between them. The CDR3 runs 15 residues. Looked up from germline, CDR1 is MNHNY and CDR2 is SVGAGI (reference sequence). The CDR3 reads CASSQPGAGGNTIYF. The CDR3 nucleotides are TGTGCCAGCAGCCAACCAGGAGCTGGCGGAAACACCATATATTTT.

Comments on this clone: The sample contains more than one DNA sequence encoding this CDR3. The rearrangement uses TRBV12-5 and TRBJ2-2; D gene ambiguous. The CDR3 is made up of 12 amino acids. Germline CDR1 reads LGHNT; CDR2 reads FRNRAP. The germline V and J ends were trimmed by 6 bases and 4 bases, with 6 bases remaining between them. In DNA, the CDR3 is TGTGCTAGTGGCCATAGCACCGGGGAGCTGTTTTTT. Translation gives CASGHSTGELFF.

The chain combines TRBV14 with TRBJ2-1; the D is unclear. Deletions cut 1 base from V and 9 bases from J, with 4 bases between. In germline, CDR1 is SGHDN, CDR2 FVKESK. The CDR3 is 11 amino acids. The CDR3 protein is CASSQGPEQFF. CDR3 DNA: TGTGCCAGCAGCCAAGGGCCTGAGCAGTTCTTC.

Only a few counts were recorded for this clone. This sequence joins TRBV19 and TRBJ1-4, with a weak D call TRBD1 (6 bases). The CDR3 runs 16 residues. V shed 3 bases and J shed 8 bases, with 19 bases lying between them. CDR1 and CDR2 (germline): LNHDA, SQIVND (reference sequence). CDR3 region: CASSIERRGRGEKLFF. The CDR3 DNA is TGTGCCAGTAGTATCGAGAGGAGAGGTAGGGGGGAAAAACTGTTTTTT.

This chain uses TRBV10-3 with TRBJ2-7; D may be TRBD2 (6 bases). Germline-derived CDR1 and CDR2 are ENHRY and SYGVKD. The CDR3 is made up of 13 amino acids. Trimming removed 10 bases from V and 6 bases from J, with 19 bases in between. The CDR3 loop is CATIRREFGEQYF. CDR3 sequence (DNA): TGTGCCACCATTAGACGGGAGTTCGGCGAGCAGTACTTC.

V and J are TRBV19 and TRBJ2-1; 9 bases agree with TRBD2. Germline assignment: CDR1 LNHDA and CDR2 SQIVND (reference sequence). There are 17 residues in the CDR3. The J segment lost 2 bases and the V segment lost 4 bases, leaving 9 bases of the junction unmatched. As DNA, the CDR3 is TGTGCCAGTAGTACCTTTAGCGGGAGCAGCGCCTACAATGAGCAGTTCTTC. Translation: CASSTFSGSSAYNEQFF.

The chain joins TRBV2 to TRBJ2-1; D uncertain. Germline assignment: CDR1 SNHLY and CDR2 FYNNEI. Trimming took 2 bases from V and 7 from J, leaving 12 bases between them. The CDR3 runs to 14 residues. In DNA, the CDR3 is TGTGCCAGCAGTGAAACGACGCTAGAGAATGAGCAGTTCTTC. This gives the protein CASSETTLENEQFF.

The chain uses TRBV28 and TRBJ1-4; D might be TRBD1 (6 bases). The V end lost 10 bases, the J end lost 5 bases, and 23 bases lay between the germline ends. Germline V lookup: CDR1 MDHEN, CDR2 SYDVKM. The CDR3 covers 16 residues. CDR3 sequence reads: CATSDPRGQRNEKLFF. The DNA of the CDR3 is TGTGCCACATCAGACCCACGGGGACAACGGAATGAAAAACTGTTTTTT.

The chain couples TRBV15 to TRBJ1-1; possible D gene TRBD1, 6 bases. From germline, CDR1 is LNHNV and CDR2 YYDKDF (reference sequence). The CDR3 covers 13 residues. V was trimmed by 3 bases and J by 6 bases, leaving 11 bases between them. CDR3 DNA: TGTGCCACCAGCAGCCAGAGGGGGGCTGAAGCTTTCTTT. Translation gives CATSSQRGAEAFF.

The chain recombines TRBV6-1 with TRBJ1-2; weak D call: TRBD1 (5 bases). Trimming shortened V by 4 bases and J by 6 bases, and 15 bases separated the two germline ends. The CDR3 totals 14 residues. The germline gives CDR1 MNHNS, CDR2 SASEGT. CDR3: CASSGGWVGDGYTF. CDR3 bases: TGTGCCAGCAGTGGTGGTTGGGTGGGGGATGGCTACACCTTC.